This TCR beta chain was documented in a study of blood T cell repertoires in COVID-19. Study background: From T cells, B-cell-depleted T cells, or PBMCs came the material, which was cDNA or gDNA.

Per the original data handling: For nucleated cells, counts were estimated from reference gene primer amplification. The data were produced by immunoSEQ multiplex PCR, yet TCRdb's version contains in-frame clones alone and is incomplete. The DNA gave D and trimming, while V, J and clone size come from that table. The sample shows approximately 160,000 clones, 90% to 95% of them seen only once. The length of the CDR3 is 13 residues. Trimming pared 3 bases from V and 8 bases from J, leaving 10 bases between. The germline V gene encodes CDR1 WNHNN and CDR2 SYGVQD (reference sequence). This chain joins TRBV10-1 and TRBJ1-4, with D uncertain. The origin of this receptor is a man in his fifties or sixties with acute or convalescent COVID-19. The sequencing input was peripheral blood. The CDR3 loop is CASSDEGTEKLFF. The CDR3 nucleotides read TGCGCCAGCAGTGATGAGGGAACGGAAAAACTGTTTTTT.